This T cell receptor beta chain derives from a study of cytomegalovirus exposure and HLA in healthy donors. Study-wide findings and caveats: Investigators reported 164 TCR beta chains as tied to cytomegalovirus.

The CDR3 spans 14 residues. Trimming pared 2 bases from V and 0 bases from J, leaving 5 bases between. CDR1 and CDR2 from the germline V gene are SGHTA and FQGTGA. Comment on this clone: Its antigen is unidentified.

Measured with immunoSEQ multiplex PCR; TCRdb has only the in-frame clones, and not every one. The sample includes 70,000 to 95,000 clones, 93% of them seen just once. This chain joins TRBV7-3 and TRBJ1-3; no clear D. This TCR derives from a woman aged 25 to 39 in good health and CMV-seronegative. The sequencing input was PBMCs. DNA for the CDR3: TGTGCCAGCAGCTTACACGGCTCTGGAAACACCATATATTTT. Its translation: CASSLHGSGNTIYF.